Below are 26 T cell receptor beta chains sequenced from a single sample in a study of blood T cell repertoires in COVID-19. Produced via immunoSEQ multiplex PCR; TCRdb's table is partial and in-frame only. The table lists 250,000 to 300,000 clones, 75% to 90% of them singletons, with 13% in the top ten. The sequencing sample was made of peripheral blood. The receptors derive from a woman in her seventies with COVID-19, enrolled during active disease.

The rearrangement links TRBV3-1 (or the pseudogene TRBV3-2) to TRBJ1-2, with TRBD1 matching over 9 bases. The CDR3 sequence is 15 residues long. After removal of 2 bases from V and 5 bases from J, the junction contained 6 bases not matched to a gene. Germline V gene lookup returns CDR1 LGHDT and CDR2 YNNKEL (reference sequence). CDR3 nucleotide sequence: TGTGCCAGCAGCCAACTTCCGGGACAGGGTTATGGCTACACCTTC. It encodes CASSQLPGQGYGYTF.

The chain joins TRBV3-1 (or the pseudogene TRBV3-2) to TRBJ1-4; D perhaps matches TRBD1 (6 bases). The CDR3 sequence is 16 residues long. CDR1 is LGHDT, CDR2 YNNKEL, per germline (reference sequence). V lost 0 bases and J 3 bases, leaving 11 bases between the germline ends. Here the CDR3 DNA reads TGTGCCAGCAGCCAAGATCCAGGGGCTCCTAATGAAAAACTGTTTTTT. This codes for CASSQDPGAPNEKLFF.

The sample holds one count of this clone. The rearrangement uses TRBV18 and TRBJ1-2, with D perhaps TRBD1 (6 bases). The V gene lost 3 bases and the J gene lost 4 bases, with 18 bases spanning the gap. The CDR3 consists of 16 residues. Germline-derived CDR1 and CDR2 are KGHSH and LQKENI. The CDR3 sequence is CASSPQPGGAIYGYTF. CDR3 coding DNA: TGTGCCAGCTCACCCCAGCCGGGGGGCGCAATCTATGGCTACACCTTC.

The table lists this clone with a count of one. The chain links TRBV3-1 (or the pseudogene TRBV3-2) to TRBJ2-3; tentative D call: TRBD2 (7 bases). CDR3 length: 16 residues. V gave up 1 base and J gave up 2 bases, with 13 bases separating them. CDR1 and CDR2 (germline): LGHDT, YNNKEL (reference sequence). CDR3 loop: CASSQVYAGATDTQYF. The CDR3 bases are TGTGCCAGCAGCCAAGTATATGCGGGGGCCACAGATACGCAGTATTTT.

The chain carries TRBV9 and TRBJ1-1, with a possible D match to TRBD1 (5 bases). Trimming shortened V by 4 bases and J by 0 bases, and 13 bases separated the two germline ends. Germline loops: CDR1 SGDLS, CDR2 YYNGEE. The CDR3 runs 15 residues. In DNA form, the CDR3 reads TGTGCCAGCAGCCCGTGGGGGGAGGTGAACACTGAAGCTTTCTTT. As protein: CASSPWGEVNTEAFF.

This sequence joins TRBV2 and TRBJ2-3, with 8 bases that match TRBD2. Germline CDR1 reads SNHLY; CDR2 reads FYNNEI. V lost 11 bases, J lost 6 bases, and 10 bases stayed unmatched. The CDR3 length is 13 residues. The CDR3, as DNA: TGTGCCGGCCCAAGCGGGAGCGGGGATACGCAGTATTTT. This encodes CAGPSGSGDTQYF.

This rearrangement joins TRBV24-1 to TRBJ2-7; maybe TRBD1 (5 bases). Germline V gene lookup returns CDR1 KGHDR and CDR2 SFDVKD. With 3 bases removed from V and 0 bases from J, the gap between germline ends came to 8 bases. The CDR3 loop spans 14 amino acids. CDR3 bases: TGTGCCACCAGTGATCCAGGGCGCTCCTACGAGCAGTACTTC. Protein sequence: CATSDPGRSYEQYF.

This clone is categorized as medium-sized. V gene TRBV5-1 combines with J gene TRBJ2-2; 11 bases agree with TRBD1. The CDR3 covers 18 residues. The V and J ends lost 4 bases and 2 bases, in that order; junction bases with no gene match: 10. Germline loops: CDR1 SGHRS, CDR2 YFSETQ. CDR3 in DNA: TGCGCCAGCAGCAGGACAGGGGGCCCTCTTTTAAACACCGGGGAGCTGTTTTTT. Amino acid sequence: CASSRTGGPLLNTGELFF.

This clone showed up just once. J is TRBJ1-4 and V is TRBV14, with D perhaps TRBD1 (5 bases). The CDR3 is made up of 16 amino acids. Trimming cost V 5 bases and J 0 bases, with 13 bases left between them. Germline V gene data show CDR1 as SGHDN and CDR2 as FVKESK. Here the CDR3 reads CASSKGISATNEKLFF. CDR3 nucleotides: TGTGCCAGCAGCAAGGGGATATCTGCAACTAATGAAAAACTGTTTTTT.

The chain has TRBV7-3 and TRBJ2-3; a weak D match, TRBD2 (5 bases). CDR1 SGHTA and CDR2 FQGTGA come from the germline V gene. This CDR3 region has 17 residues. V lost 4 bases to trimming and J lost 1 base, with 18 bases between them. CDR3 bases: TGTGCCAGCAGCTCAAGTTCCCCTAGCTTCGGCACAGATACGCAGTATTTT. It yields the protein CASSSSSPSFGTDTQYF.

The chain carries TRBV5-1 and TRBJ2-7, with 7 bases aligning to TRBD1. CDR1 SGHRS and CDR2 YFSETQ come from the germline V gene. This CDR3 has 14 amino acids. Trimming at V came to 2 bases and at J to 7 bases, leaving 9 bases not matched to a gene. Here the CDR3 DNA reads TGCGCCAGCAGCTTCCAAGGACAGGCGCAAGAGCAGTACTTC. This sequence encodes CASSFQGQAQEQYF.

J is TRBJ2-7 and V is TRBV24-1; maybe TRBD1 (6 bases). The germline gives CDR1 KGHDR, CDR2 SFDVKD. Trimming shortened V by 3 bases and J by 3 bases, and 11 bases separated the two germline ends. The CDR3 extends over 14 amino acids. CDR3 amino acids: CATSDTRGGYEQYF. DNA for the CDR3: TGTGCCACCAGTGATACCAGGGGTGGCTACGAGCAGTACTTC.

J is TRBJ1-2 and V is TRBV7-2; 10 bases align to TRBD1. With V trimmed by 2 bases and J by 2 bases, 11 bases remained unmatched. The CDR3 runs to 18 residues. Germline loops: CDR1 SGHTA, CDR2 FQGNSA. The CDR3 sequence is CASSLSPGTGVKNYGYTF. CDR3 sequence (DNA): TGTGCCAGCAGCTTATCTCCCGGGACAGGGGTAAAAAACTATGGCTACACCTTC.

The J gene is TRBJ1-1, the V gene TRBV30; TRBD1 is a possible D gene (5 bases). The CDR3 loop spans 12 amino acids. Trimming pared 3 bases from V and 6 bases from J, leaving 11 bases between. CDR1 and CDR2 (germline): GTSNPN, SVGIG (reference sequence). The CDR3 spells CAWSLQVAEAFF. The DNA for the CDR3 is TGTGCCTGGAGCCTACAGGTAGCTGAAGCTTTCTTT. Full variable domain (rest looked up from reference TRBV30 and TRBJ1-1): SQTIHQWPATLVQPVGSPLSLECTVEGTSNPNLYWYRQAAGRGLQLLFYSVGIGQISSEVPQNLSASRPQDRQFILSSKKLLLSDSGFYLCAWSLQVAEAFFGQGTRLTVV.

In regard to this clone: The germline gene is not matched at one end of the junction; a read error may be the cause. The rearrangement joins TRBV9 to TRBJ1-2; D gene uncertain. Looked up from germline, CDR1 is SGDLS and CDR2 is YYNGEE. CDR3 length: 15 amino acids. The CDR3 DNA follows: TGTGCCAGCACCGTAGATACTTTTCCTAACTATGGCTACACCTTC. Translating gives CASTVDTFPNYGYTF.

In this sample, this clone turned up once. The J gene is TRBJ1-2, the V gene TRBV29-1, with 9 bases identical to TRBD1. Trimming took 6 bases from V and 4 from J; bases not matched to a gene: 6. Germline lookup yields CDR1 SQVTM and CDR2 ANQGSEA. The CDR3 length is 13 residues. This chain's CDR3 is CSVPGQGFYGYTF. The CDR3 bases are TGCAGCGTACCGGGACAGGGATTCTATGGCTACACCTTC.

The V and J genes are TRBV7-9 and TRBJ1-5; D gene ambiguous. In germline, CDR1 is SEHNR, CDR2 FQNEAQ (reference sequence). The CDR3 has 15 residues. V gave up 1 base and J gave up 0 bases, with 7 bases separating them. The CDR3 nucleotides are TGTGCCAGCAGCTTAGGGGAGGTTAGCAATCAGCCCCAGCATTTT. Encoded protein: CASSLGEVSNQPQHF.

The chain employs TRBV2 and TRBJ1-3; weak D call: TRBD1 (6 bases). The CDR3 is made up of 13 amino acids. Trimming cost V 7 bases and J 4 bases, with 11 bases left between them. Looked up from germline, CDR1 is SNHLY and CDR2 is FYNNEI. Written as DNA, the CDR3 is TGTGCCAGCACTCAGGGGTCAGGAAACACCATATATTTT. Residues: CASTQGSGNTIYF.

This chain uses TRBV5-8 with TRBJ1-2, with 9 bases aligning to TRBD1. Per germline, CDR1 SGHTS and CDR2 YDEGEE. The CDR3 spans 13 residues. V lost 4 bases and J lost 6; bases outside the gene matches: 4. CDR3 in DNA: TGTGCCAGCAGCCTCGGGACAGGGAATGGCTACACCTTC. This gives the protein CASSLGTGNGYTF.

The rearrangement uses TRBV6-5 and TRBJ2-7, with TRBD2 matching over 9 bases. The junction had 7 bases not matched to a gene; V was cut back by 2 bases and J by 2 bases. Germline CDR1 and CDR2: MNHEY and SVGAGI. The CDR3 is made up of 16 amino acids. The CDR3 nucleotides read TGTGCCAGCAGTTACGGGCTAGCGGGGTTGACCTACGAGCAGTACTTC. Residues: CASSYGLAGLTYEQYF.

V gene TRBV11-2 combines with J gene TRBJ1-6; 7 nucleotides match TRBD1. The CDR3 extends over 17 amino acids. The V and J ends lost 7 bases and 0 bases, in that order; junction bases with no gene match: 9. Germline V gene data show CDR1 as SGHAT and CDR2 as FQNNGV. The CDR3 sequence: CASMGQLLSSYNSPLHF. The CDR3, as DNA: TGTGCCAGCATGGGACAGCTGCTAAGCTCCTATAATTCACCCCTCCACTTT.

V is TRBV29-1 and J is TRBJ2-7; TRBD2 agrees at 7 bases. With V trimmed by 6 bases and J by 0 bases, 8 bases remained unmatched. This CDR3 is 14 amino acids long. Germline V gene data show CDR1 as SQVTM and CDR2 as ANQGSEA. The CDR3 loop is CSVNNPGGSYEQYF. In DNA, the CDR3 is TGCAGCGTCAACAACCCGGGGGGCTCCTACGAGCAGTACTTC.

The chain is built from TRBV27 and TRBJ1-4, with 7 bases matching TRBD1. With V trimmed by 5 bases and J by 8 bases, 11 bases remained unmatched. The CDR3 sequence is 15 residues long. Germline CDR1 reads MNHEY; CDR2 reads SMNVEV (reference sequence). For the CDR3, the DNA is TGTGCCAGCAGTCTCACAGGGGCGTTTGGAGAAAAACTGTTTTTT. Translated, it gives CASSLTGAFGEKLFF.

This chain joins TRBV7-9 and TRBJ2-1; a possible D gene is TRBD2 (5 bases). Germline CDR1 SEHNR, CDR2 FQNEAQ (reference sequence). Trimming took 5 bases from V and 12 from J, leaving 17 bases between them. The CDR3 sequence is 13 residues long. The CDR3 DNA reads as TGTGCCAGCAGCCAACGGGGAACAGACCGGCAGTTCTTC. It yields the protein CASSQRGTDRQFF.

The genes are TRBV6-5 and TRBJ1-5; no firm D call. This CDR3 is built from 13 residues. Germline V CDR1 and CDR2: MNHEY, SVGAGI. V gave up 6 bases and J gave up 6 bases, with 12 bases separating them. CDR3 amino acids: CASSNGRTQPQHF. CDR3 sequence (DNA): TGTGCCAGCAGCAACGGGAGGACTCAGCCCCAGCATTTT.

This clone was found many times. V gene TRBV6-5 combines with J gene TRBJ1-2; possible D gene TRBD1, 5 bases. Germline V gene lookup returns CDR1 MNHEY and CDR2 SVGAGI. The CDR3 is made up of 14 amino acids. Trimming took off 5 bases at V and 8 bases at J, with 18 bases between the two ends. CDR3 sequence reads: CASSRSLRVEGYTF. Written as DNA, the CDR3 is TGTGCCAGCAGTAGAAGCCTCAGGGTGGAAGGCTACACCTTC.